The present entry profiles one T cell receptor (beta chain) with its context. The data are from a study of shared clonotypes between healthy human individuals. The V gene's germline CDR1 is SGHNT and CDR2 YYREEE (reference sequence). This CDR3 contains 14 residues. Trimming removed 1 base from V and 5 bases from J, with 9 bases in between. Profiling relied on immunoSEQ multiplex PCR, and the TCRdb table lists in-frame clones only, not all of them. The sample has more than 2,000,000 clones; 90% to 95% are singletons. The clonotype comes from a man aged 18 to 29 in good health. Some clones in this sample may be carry-over from other donors' samples. The chain has TRBV5-4 and TRBJ2-2; D remains ambiguous. Sequencing input: naive CD4+ T cells from PBMCs. Documented subset: CD45RA+ positively selected. The chain's CDR3 is CASSLQKATGELFF. CDR3 in DNA: TGTGCCAGCAGCTTGCAAAAAGCGACCGGGGAGCTGTTTTTT.